This entry lists 32 T cell receptor beta chains sequenced from one sample in a study of cytomegalovirus exposure and HLA in healthy donors. PCR was performed using 60 Vbeta and 13 Jbeta primers. Some clones are missing from TCRdb's copy, which holds only in-frame ones; the method was immunoSEQ multiplex PCR. This table has approximately 83,000 clones, approximately 80% appearing once. Sequenced material: PBMCs. The receptors come from a man between 18 and 35 years old in good health and CMV-seronegative.

The chain carries TRBV7-2 and TRBJ1-6, with D maybe TRBD1 (5 bases). The V gene's germline CDR1 is SGHTA and CDR2 FQGNSA. V was trimmed by 1 base and J by 0 bases, leaving 16 bases between them. The CDR3 is made up of 19 amino acids. CDR3 bases: TGTGCCAGCAGCTTAGTGGCGGGGGTCCCGAGCTCCTATAATTCACCCCTCCACTTT. Translation gives CASSLVAGVPSSYNSPLHF.

The chain is built from TRBV7-6 and TRBJ2-5, with TRBD2 matching over 7 bases. The DNA end is more similar to TRBJ2-7, so the J call may be wrong. Germline lookup yields CDR1 SGHVS and CDR2 FNYEAQ. The CDR3 totals 16 residues. CDR3 sequence reads: CASSLKGAGSTYEQYF. For the CDR3, the DNA is TGTGCCAGCAGCTTAAAGGGAGCGGGGTCGACCTACGAGCAGTACTTC.

The rearrangement joins TRBV23-1 to TRBJ2-5; 10 bases line up with TRBD1. TRBV23-1 is identified as an open reading frame with a role that is uncertain. V shed 2 bases, J shed 3 bases, and the junction held 12 bases outside the gene matches. This CDR3 region has 18 residues. CDR3 protein: CASSQPPRDRGGEETQYF. The CDR3 region has the DNA TGCGCCAGCAGTCAACCGCCCCGGGACAGGGGTGGAGAAGAGACCCAGTACTTC.

CDR3 nucleotide sequence: TGTGCCTGGACTCCCAGGGCTGACGAGCAGTACTTC. Translating gives CAWTPRADEQYF. This chain uses TRBV30 with TRBJ2-7, with D possibly matching TRBD1 (5 bases). The CDR3 runs 12 residues. V was pared by 4 bases and J by 5 bases, with 12 bases between. CDR1 and CDR2 from the germline V gene are GTSNPN and SVGIG (reference sequence).

The V gene is TRBV5-1, the J gene TRBJ1-3; a possible D gene is TRBD1 (5 bases). Deletions cut 5 bases from V and 1 base from J, with 10 bases between. The germline V gene has CDR1 SGHRS and CDR2 YFSETQ. The CDR3 sequence is 14 residues long. CDR3 sequence: CASRPTVSGNTIYF. The CDR3 region has the DNA TGCGCCAGCAGACCGACAGTGTCTGGAAACACCATATATTTT.

This chain uses TRBV5-1 with TRBJ2-3; TRBD2 might be the D (6 bases). Trimming shortened V by 4 bases and J by 4 bases, and 13 bases separated the two germline ends. The CDR3 spans 14 residues. Germline V gives CDR1 SGHRS, CDR2 YFSETQ. CDR3 protein: CASSPFSGADTQYF. The CDR3 nucleotides read TGCGCCAGCAGCCCCTTCTCGGGGGCAGATACGCAGTATTTT.

In its sample, this clone was seen a few times. At one end, the junction sequence differs from germline, possibly due to a read error. The rearrangement links TRBV7-6 to TRBJ1-3, with TRBD1 as a possible D gene (6 bases). Germline CDR1 reads SGHVS; CDR2 reads FNYEAQ. This CDR3 has 14 amino acids. The CDR3 spells CASSLTRNAHRADF. The CDR3 DNA is TGTGCCAGCAGCTTAACACGAAACGCGCACAGGGCAGATTTT. Using reference TRBV7-6 and TRBJ1-3 for the parts outside the CDR3, the full variable domain is GAGVSQSPRYKVTKRGQDVALRCDPISGHVSLYWYRQALGQGPEFLTYFNYEAQQDKSGLPNDRFSAERPEGSISTLTIQRTEQRDSAMYRCASSLTRNAHRADFGEGSWLTVV.

The V gene is TRBV6-5, the J gene TRBJ2-7, with 10 nucleotides matching TRBD1. Trimming cost V 0 bases and J 5 bases; bases outside gene matches: 7. Germline-derived CDR1 and CDR2 are MNHEY and SVGAGI. The CDR3 extends over 16 amino acids. CDR3 sequence reads: CASSYSNGQGDDEQYF. The CDR3 DNA reads as TGTGCCAGCAGTTACTCGAATGGACAGGGGGATGACGAGCAGTACTTC.

This clone was recorded a few times. The rearrangement links TRBV9 to TRBJ2-2, with TRBD1 matching 10 bases. Germline assignment: CDR1 SGDLS and CDR2 YYNGEE. Trimming removed 4 bases from V and 5 bases from J; junction bases left unmatched: 8. This CDR3 is built from 16 residues. In DNA form, the CDR3 reads TGTGCCAGCAGCCCGACGGGGACAGGGGTTACCGGGGAGCTGTTTTTT. As protein: CASSPTGTGVTGELFF.

The rearrangement uses TRBV21-1 and TRBJ2-7; the DNA was not used to check the table's D call, TRBD1. TRBV21-1 is noted as a pseudogene. This CDR3 has 13 residues. CDR3 sequence: CASSLPSSYEQYF. The CDR3 DNA is TGTGCCAGCAGCCTCCCCAGCTCCTACGAGCAGTACTTC.

This chain uses TRBV10-3 with TRBJ2-3; a possible D gene is TRBD2 (7 bases). CDR3 length: 14 amino acids. Germline CDR1 and CDR2: ENHRY and SYGVKD. The V and J ends lost 8 bases and 0 bases respectively, with 12 bases between them. CDR3 in amino acids: CAIGGALSTDTQYF. For the CDR3, the DNA is TGTGCCATCGGGGGGGCCCTGAGCACAGATACGCAGTATTTT.

J is TRBJ2-5 and V is TRBV27; D unclear. Germline V lookup: CDR1 MNHEY, CDR2 SMNVEV (reference sequence). Trimming left V 7 bases short and J 7 bases short, with 19 bases between. The CDR3 length is 14 residues. The CDR3 DNA reads as TGTGCCAGCACCACTCACTCCCGTCCCGGGACCCAGTACTTC. This codes for CASTTHSRPGTQYF.

This clone was seen a single time. The chain is built from TRBV19 and TRBJ2-1; 10 nucleotides line up with TRBD2. The CDR3 loop spans 15 amino acids. Looked up from germline, CDR1 is LNHDA and CDR2 is SQIVND (reference sequence). Trimming removed 5 bases from V and 3 bases from J; junction bases left unmatched: 4. CDR3 sequence reads: CASSPSGGYYNEQFF. The CDR3 region has the DNA TGTGCCAGTAGTCCTAGCGGGGGATACTACAATGAGCAGTTCTTC.

A few counts support this clone. DNA of the CDR3: TGTGCCAGTACTCAGGGAGGTGAGCAGTTCTTC. Translation gives CASTQGGEQFF. This chain links TRBV19 with TRBJ2-1, with D tentatively TRBD2 (6 bases). Germline assignment: CDR1 LNHDA and CDR2 SQIVND (reference sequence). This CDR3 is built from 11 residues. Trimming left V 7 bases short and J 9 bases short, with 10 bases between.

The V gene is TRBV7-9, the J gene TRBJ1-1; D not certain. The germline V gene has CDR1 SEHNR and CDR2 FQNEAQ (reference sequence). The CDR3 covers 16 residues. Trimming pared 1 base from V and 0 bases from J, leaving 12 bases between. The CDR3 DNA reads TGTGCCAGCAGCTTAGGGGGAGGAAGACTGAACACTGAAGCTTTCTTT. Protein: CASSLGGGRLNTEAFF.

As to this clone: Relative to the germline gene, one junction end is altered; a read error may explain this. The CDR3 here is CAWSSGGGRTRELFF. In DNA form, the CDR3 reads TGTGCCTGGAGTTCCGGGGGGGGGCGCACCCGGGAGCTGTTTTTT. This chain links TRBV30 with TRBJ2-2, with 8 bases matching TRBD2. CDR1 is GTSNPN, CDR2 SVGIG, per germline (reference sequence). CDR3 length: 15 residues.

This clone was detected only a few times. V is TRBV30 and J is TRBJ1-1; the D is unclear. Germline V gene data show CDR1 as GTSNPN and CDR2 as SVGIG (reference sequence). The CDR3 has 11 amino acids. V gave up 0 bases and J gave up 8 bases, with 7 bases separating them. The DNA of the CDR3 is TGTGCCTGGAGTGTACTGGTAGAAGCTTTCTTT. As protein: CAWSVLVEAFF.

The chain is built from TRBV4-2 and TRBJ2-7, with 8 bases aligning to TRBD1. V lost 0 bases and J lost 12; bases outside the gene matches: 13. The CDR3 loop spans 15 amino acids. Germline CDR1 LGHNA, CDR2 YNFKEQ. This chain's CDR3 is CASSQDAQGATSSYF. For the CDR3, the DNA is TGTGCCAGCAGCCAAGATGCGCAGGGGGCCACTTCCTCGTACTTC.

This sequence joins TRBV18 and TRBJ1-1; tentatively, D is TRBD1 (5 bases). Trimming pared 3 bases from V and 9 bases from J, leaving 20 bases between. Germline V gene data show CDR1 as KGHSH and CDR2 as LQKENI. CDR3 size: 15 residues. CDR3 coding DNA: TGTGCCAGCTCACCGTCCACCTCAGGGACTGCAAAAGCTTTCTTT. It specifies CASSPSTSGTAKAFF.

The CDR3 reads CASSPQVNTEAFF. In nucleotides, the CDR3 is TGTGCCAGCAGCCCCCAGGTTAACACTGAAGCTTTCTTT. The chain couples TRBV9 to TRBJ1-1, with D uncertain. The V and J ends lost 4 bases and 2 bases respectively, with 9 bases between them. CDR1 is SGDLS, CDR2 YYNGEE, per germline. The CDR3 contains 13 residues.

The J gene is TRBJ1-1, the V gene TRBV29-1, with TRBD1 matching 8 bases. The CDR3 totals 14 residues. CDR1 SQVTM and CDR2 ANQGSEA come from the germline V gene. Trimming cost V 6 bases and J 3 bases; bases outside gene matches: 9. The CDR3 DNA follows: TGCAGCGTAACTCCCCAGGGGGCGCACACTGAAGCTTTCTTT. Translated, it gives CSVTPQGAHTEAFF.

V gene TRBV28 combines with J gene TRBJ1-4; 7 bases line up with TRBD1. CDR1 and CDR2 (germline): MDHEN, SYDVKM. There are 14 residues in the CDR3. V shed 3 bases, J shed 7 bases, and the junction held 5 bases outside the gene matches. The CDR3 spells CASSLGQMREKLFF. In DNA form, the CDR3 reads TGTGCCAGCAGTTTGGGACAGATGCGTGAAAAACTGTTTTTT.

V usage is TRBV9 and J usage is TRBJ2-5, with 8 bases aligning to TRBD1. The J segment lost 2 bases and the V segment lost 8 bases, leaving 11 bases of the junction unmatched. Per the germline V gene, CDR1 is SGDLS and CDR2 is YYNGEE. This CDR3 comprises 15 residues. The CDR3 coding sequence is TGTGCCAGTTCAAACAGACAGGGGCAACAAGAGACCCAGTACTTC. It yields the protein CASSNRQGQQETQYF.

This chain connects TRBV5-1 to TRBJ1-2; a weak D match, TRBD1 (6 bases). This CDR3 is built from 14 residues. Germline CDR1 SGHRS, CDR2 YFSETQ. With 0 bases removed from V and 1 base from J, the gap between germline ends came to 7 bases. The CDR3 is CASSLAGDNYGYTF. Here the CDR3 DNA reads TGCGCCAGCAGCTTGGCAGGGGATAACTATGGCTACACCTTC.

J is TRBJ2-5 and V is TRBV19, with TRBD2 as a possible D gene (5 bases). Trimming took 5 bases from V and 4 from J, leaving 17 bases between them. CDR3 length: 15 residues. The V gene's germline CDR1 is LNHDA and CDR2 SQIVND (reference sequence). The CDR3 bases are TGTGCCAGTAGTGCCATTTCGGGCGGAGGAGAGACCCAGTACTTC. This codes for CASSAISGGGETQYF.

This clone was observed a few times. The chain couples TRBV2 to TRBJ2-3; tentative D call: TRBD1 (5 bases). Germline assignment: CDR1 SNHLY and CDR2 FYNNEI. The CDR3 contains 15 residues. V gave up 10 bases and J gave up 0 bases, with 17 bases separating them. Written as DNA, the CDR3 is TGTGCCATCCAAAGGGGCAGTCAAAGCACAGATACGCAGTATTTT. This translates into CAIQRGSQSTDTQYF.

The genes are TRBV6-5 and TRBJ1-4; D gene ambiguous. The V end lost 8 bases, the J end lost 5 bases, and 6 bases lay between the germline ends. Germline V gives CDR1 MNHEY, CDR2 SVGAGI. This CDR3 contains 11 residues. CDR3 sequence (DNA): TGTGCCAGCGGTGCGAATGAAAAACTGTTTTTT. Its protein product is CASGANEKLFF.

The chain couples TRBV19 to TRBJ1-1; the match to TRBD1 covers 11 bases. The length of the CDR3 is 17 residues. V was pared by 5 bases and J by 5 bases, with 13 bases of the junction left unmatched. Germline V CDR1 and CDR2: LNHDA, SQIVND (reference sequence). CDR3 in amino acids: CASSPPGQGGQWTEAFF. Written as DNA, the CDR3 is TGTGCCAGTAGTCCACCGGGACAGGGGGGCCAGTGGACTGAAGCTTTCTTT. The whole variable domain, remainder taken from reference TRBV19 and TRBJ1-1, is DGGITQSPKYLFRKEGQNVTLSCEQNLNHDAMYWYRQDPGQGLRLIYYSQIVNDFQKGDIAEGYSVSREKKESFPLTVTSAQKNPTAFYLCASSPPGQGGQWTEAFFGQGTRLTVV.

This clone was seen a few times. The V gene is TRBV10-1, the J gene TRBJ2-1; TRBD2 matches 9 bases. CDR1 WNHNN and CDR2 SYGVQD come from the germline V gene (reference sequence). The CDR3 consists of 13 residues. V shed 10 bases and J 0 bases; nucleotides not matched to a gene: 1. The CDR3 protein is CATSGASYNEQFF. In DNA form, the CDR3 reads TGCGCCACTAGCGGGGCCTCCTACAATGAGCAGTTCTTC.

The chain joins TRBV29-1 to TRBJ2-7; 8 bases are a match to TRBD1. From germline, CDR1 is SQVTM and CDR2 ANQGSEA. This CDR3 is built from 13 residues. V lost 6 bases to trimming and J lost 1 base; unmatched junction nucleotides: 5. The CDR3 here is CSVRTGLSYEQYF. The CDR3 DNA is TGCAGCGTCCGGACAGGGTTATCCTACGAGCAGTACTTC.

The genes are TRBV2 and TRBJ1-6; D unresolved. The CDR3 runs 13 residues. Trimming removed 3 bases at V and 4 bases at J, with 4 bases between. Looked up from germline, CDR1 is SNHLY and CDR2 is FYNNEI. The CDR3 sequence is CASSEEYNSPLHF. The CDR3 DNA is TGTGCCAGCAGTGAGGAGTATAATTCACCCCTCCACTTT. Looking up the rest from reference TRBV2 and TRBJ1-6 gives the full variable domain: EPEVTQTPSHQVTQMGQEVILRCVPISNHLYFYWYRQILGQKVEFLVSFYNNEISEKSEIFDDQFSVERPDGSNFTLKIRSTKLEDSAMYFCASSEEYNSPLHFGNGTRLTVT.

This clone was recorded a few times. The chain combines TRBV18 with TRBJ2-4, with 12 bases matching TRBD1. The CDR3 extends over 14 amino acids. The V and J ends lost 5 bases and 8 bases, in that order; junction bases with no gene match: 4. Germline values: CDR1 KGHSH, CDR2 LQKENI. CDR3: CASSGTGGHDIQYF. Written as DNA, the CDR3 is TGTGCCAGCTCAGGGACAGGGGGCCATGACATTCAGTACTTC.